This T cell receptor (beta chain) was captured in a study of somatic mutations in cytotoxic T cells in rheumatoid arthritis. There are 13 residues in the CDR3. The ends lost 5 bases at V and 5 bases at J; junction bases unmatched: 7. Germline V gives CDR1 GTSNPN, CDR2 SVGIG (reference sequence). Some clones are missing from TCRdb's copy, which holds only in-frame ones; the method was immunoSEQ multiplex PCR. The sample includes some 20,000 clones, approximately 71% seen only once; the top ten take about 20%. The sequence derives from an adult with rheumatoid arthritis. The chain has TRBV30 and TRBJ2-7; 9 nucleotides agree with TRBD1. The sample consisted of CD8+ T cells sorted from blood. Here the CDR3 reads CAWGVGTGNEQYF. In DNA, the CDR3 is TGTGCCTGGGGGGTAGGGACAGGGAACGAGCAGTACTTC.